A selection of T cell receptor beta chains follows, all from one sample in a study of blood T cell repertoires in COVID-19. Measured with immunoSEQ multiplex PCR; TCRdb has only the in-frame clones, and not every one. There are more than 250,000 clones in the sample; 75% to 90% occur only once, and under 2.5% lies in the top ten. Specimen: PBMCs or T cells enriched from blood (not recorded which). The receptors were sampled from a young man who had recovered from COVID-19. Each CDR3 is given with its conserved first and last residue. Fields, in order: V gene, J gene, clone size, D gene, CDR3 DNA, CDR3 protein. A D gene is named only where the DNA matches it firmly. A clone size is listed for some rows: how often the clone was seen (once, few, many), or a class if it is expanded.

>TRBV18|TRBJ1-2|.|.
TGTGCCAGCTCACCCGGCGCGACAGAGGGCTACACCTTC
CASSPGATEGYTF
>TRBV19|TRBJ1-2|.|.
TGTGCCAGTAGTACCTCGGGGGGCGCGGAATATGGCTACACCTTC
CASSTSGGAEYGYTF
>TRBV6-5|TRBJ1-3|.|TRBD1
TGTGCCAGCAGTACCGGACAGGTTTCTGGAAACACCATATATTTT
CASSTGQVSGNTIYF
>TRBV14|TRBJ2-5|.|.
TGTGCCAGCAGCAAACGACTGGGGGGCCAAGAGACCCAGTACTTC
CASSKRLGGQETQYF
>TRBV15|TRBJ1-1|.|.
TGTGCCACCAGCAGAGATCGCGCCTCGGGAGAAGCTTTCTTT
CATSRDRASGEAFF
>TRBV2|TRBJ1-2|.|TRBD1
TGTGCCGACTACTTAGGGGGCGAAGGCTACACCTTC
CADYLGGEGYTF
>TRBV18|TRBJ2-5|.|.
TGTGCCAGCTCACGCGAATTTAGGGGGCAAGAGACCCAGTACTTC
CASSREFRGQETQYF
>TRBV4-3|TRBJ1-5|.|.
TGCGCCAGCAGCCAAGATGCAGGGTTCACGGCCCAGCATTTT
CASSQDAGFTAQHF
>TRBV19|TRBJ2-7|.|TRBD2
TGTGCCAGTGGAGGAGGCGGGACTAGCGGGGACGGCTCCTACGAGCAGTACTTC
CASGGGGTSGDGSYEQYF
>TRBV7-9|TRBJ1-1|once|.
TGTGCCAGCAGCTTAGGCGTTCGGGGAGACACTGAAGCTTTCTTT
CASSLGVRGDTEAFF
>TRBV6-1|TRBJ1-6|.|TRBD1
TGTGCCAGCAGTGATGGACAGGGGTGGTACCAAAATTCACCCCTCCACTTT
CASSDGQGWYQNSPLHF
>TRBV19|TRBJ2-7|.|.
TGTGCCAGTAGTATGAAAGCGGGTCGGCCCTACGAGCAGTACTTC
CASSMKAGRPYEQYF
>TRBV7-6|TRBJ2-7|.|.
TGTGCCAGCAGCTTAGCGGGGGGATCCGAGCAGTACTTC
CASSLAGGSEQYF
>TRBV24-1|TRBJ1-4|.|.
TGTGCCACCAGTGATTCCAATACAGAAAAACTGTTTTTT
CATSDSNTEKLFF
>TRBV7-3|TRBJ2-6|.|.
TGTGCCAGCAGGACCGGACAGCTTAACTCTGGGGCCAACGTCCTGACTTTC
CASRTGQLNSGANVLTF
>TRBV6-2/TRBV6-3|TRBJ2-5|.|TRBD2
TGTGCCAGCAGTTCACACACCGGGGGGGAGACCCAGTACTTC
CASSSHTGGETQYF
>TRBV2|TRBJ2-3|.|.
TGTGCCAGCAGTAGAGAGACATCAGATACGCAGTATTTT
CASSRETSDTQYF
>TRBV5-5|TRBJ1-6|few|TRBD1
TGTGCCAGCAGCTTGGATGGACAGGGGGATTCACCCCTCCACTTT
CASSLDGQGDSPLHF
>TRBV3-1/TRBV3-2|TRBJ2-3|.|TRBD2
TGTGCCAGCAGCCGTCTAGCGGGGCTTGGCACAGATACGCAGTATTTT
CASSRLAGLGTDTQYF
>TRBV5-1|TRBJ2-6|.|TRBD1
TGCGCCAGCAGCTCCCCGACAGGGGGGACCTCTGGGGCCAACGTCCTGACTTTC
CASSSPTGGTSGANVLTF
>TRBV3-1/TRBV3-2|TRBJ2-3|.|.
TGTGCCAGCAGCCTGACCGGGGTGAAGGAGGTAGATACGCAGTATTTT
CASSLTGVKEVDTQYF
>TRBV2|TRBJ1-3|.|.
TGTGCCAGCAGTGAAGGCCGAGTTTCTGGAAACACCATATATTTT
CASSEGRVSGNTIYF
>TRBV5-4|TRBJ1-2|.|.
TGTGCCAGCAGTCCTGGGGGGACGGACCGAAACTATGGCTACACCTTC
CASSPGGTDRNYGYTF
>TRBV19|TRBJ1-4|.|TRBD1
TGTGCCACTCAGGACAGGGGGACGCCCGTTGAAAAACTGTTTTTT
CATQDRGTPVEKLFF
>TRBV5-6|TRBJ2-5|.|.
TGTGCCAGCAGCTTGTGGGTAAAAGCGTGGGGAGGACGGAAAGAGACCCAGTACTTC
CASSLWVKAWGGRKETQYF
>TRBV4-1|TRBJ1-1|.|TRBD1
TGCGCCAGCAGCGCCCCGGGACAGAAAGCCACTGAAGCTTTCTTT
CASSAPGQKATEAFF
>TRBV12-3/TRBV12-4|TRBJ1-5|.|TRBD1
TGTGCCAGCAGTCGACAGGGGGGACAGCCCCAGCATTTT
CASSRQGGQPQHF
>TRBV18|TRBJ1-4|.|.
TGTGCCAGCTCACCACCTTTAGAGGAAAAACTGTTTTTT
CASSPPLEEKLFF
>TRBV5-4|TRBJ1-3|.|.
TGTGCCAGCAGCCCTGGAGAGGGCAATGGAAACACCATATATTTT
CASSPGEGNGNTIYF
>TRBV19|TRBJ1-5|few|.
TGTGCCAGTAGTCCTTCCAGGGCCCGCAATCAGCCCCAGCATTTT
CASSPSRARNQPQHF
>TRBV10-1|TRBJ1-5|.|TRBD1
TGCGCCAGCAGGGTACCGGGACAGGCCCTCATATCACCAAATTATTGGGGCAATCAGCCCCAGCATTTT
CASRVPGQALISPNYWGNQPQHF
>TRBV2|TRBJ2-2|.|TRBD1
TGTGCCAGCAGTGTAACAGGGGGCACCGGGGAGCTGTTTTTT
CASSVTGGTGELFF
>TRBV5-1|TRBJ1-4|.|.
TGCGCCAGCAGCTTGGCGGGTCGGGGTGAAAAACTGTTTTTT
CASSLAGRGEKLFF
>TRBV12-5|TRBJ1-2|.|.
TGTGCTAGTGGTTTGGTACTAAACGGCCAGGGCTATGGCTACACCTTC
CASGLVLNGQGYGYTF
>TRBV3-1/TRBV3-2|TRBJ1-6|.|.
TGTGCCAGCAGCTCAACAGAGAGCTATAATTCACCCCTCCACTTT
CASSSTESYNSPLHF
>TRBV7-8|TRBJ2-2|.|TRBD2
TGTGCCAGCAGCTTAGTGGGCTCGGGGGGGCCGAACACCGGGGAGCTGTTTTTT
CASSLVGSGGPNTGELFF
>TRBV10-1|TRBJ2-3|.|TRBD1
TGCGCCAGCAGTCCGCCAGGGACAGGGAGTACAGATACGCAGTATTTT
CASSPPGTGSTDTQYF
>TRBV4-2|TRBJ1-2|.|.
TGTGCCAGCAGCCAAGGAGGGATCTTCAACTATGGCTACACCTTC
CASSQGGIFNYGYTF
>TRBV4-2|TRBJ2-2|.|TRBD2
TGTGCCAGCAGCCCTAGGACTAGCGGGGGGGCAAGCGGGGAGCTGTTTTTT
CASSPRTSGGASGELFF
>TRBV7-9|TRBJ1-4|few|TRBD1
TGTGCCAGCAGCCCATCGGGACAGTATAATGAAAAACTGTTTTTT
CASSPSGQYNEKLFF
>TRBV7-2|TRBJ2-7|once|TRBD2
TGTGCCAGCAGCTTTAGCGGGGGGGCCATGAACGAGCAGTACTTC
CASSFSGGAMNEQYF
>TRBV4-2|TRBJ2-6|.|.
TGTGCCAGCAGCCAGGAGGGACGGTTCTCTGGGGCCAACGTCCTGACTTTC
CASSQEGRFSGANVLTF
>TRBV19|TRBJ1-1|.|TRBD1
TGTGCCAGTAGTATAGTACAGGGGGGTGAAGCTTTCTTT
CASSIVQGGEAFF
>TRBV5-1|TRBJ2-7|.|.
TGCGCCAGCAGCCAGCGTCCCACCTACGAGCAGTACTTC
CASSQRPTYEQYF
>TRBV18|TRBJ1-1|once|TRBD1
TGTGCCAGCTCGGGGACAGGGGGTATGAACACTGAAGCTTTCTTT
CASSGTGGMNTEAFF
>TRBV4-2|TRBJ1-3|.|.
TGTGCCAGCAGCAACAGGGTAGACTCTGGAAACACCATATATTTT
CASSNRVDSGNTIYF
>TRBV6-5|TRBJ2-2|.|.
TGTGCCAGCAGTTACGACTGGGGCGGAACCGGGGAGCTGTTTTTT
CASSYDWGGTGELFF
>TRBV5-1|TRBJ2-5|.|.
TGCGCCAGCACCTTAGGCGGCCAAGAGACCCAGTACTTC
CASTLGGQETQYF
>TRBV7-8|TRBJ1-1|.|TRBD1
TGTGCCAGCAGCTTAGCAGGACAGGGTGGCACTGAAGCTTTCTTT
CASSLAGQGGTEAFF
>TRBV10-1|TRBJ2-5|.|TRBD1
TGCGCCAGCAGTGATCAACAGGGGATGGGAGAGACCCAGTACTTC
CASSDQQGMGETQYF
>TRBV19|TRBJ1-5|.|.
TGTGCCAGTAGTATAGATCCGGCGGGATATAGCAATCAGCCCCAGCATTTT
CASSIDPAGYSNQPQHF
>TRBV18|TRBJ1-2|.|TRBD1
TGTGCCAGCTCAGGGGTCGACAGGGGCGAAGGCTACACCTTC
CASSGVDRGEGYTF
>TRBV5-4|TRBJ1-6|.|.
TGTGCCAGCAGGTCTGGGGCAGTGGTAAATTCACCCCTCCACTTT
CASRSGAVVNSPLHF
>TRBV7-6|TRBJ1-4|once|.
TGTGCCAGCAGCTTGAGGGGACTAGCTAATGAAAAACTGTTTTTT
CASSLRGLANEKLFF
>TRBV5-1|TRBJ2-1|.|TRBD2
TGCGCCAGCAGCCCGGGAGGGGGCTACAATGAGCAGTTCTTC
CASSPGGGYNEQFF
>TRBV30|TRBJ2-7|.|TRBD1
TGTGCCTGCCTAACAGGGGGCGATTACGAGCAGTACTTC
CACLTGGDYEQYF
>TRBV2|TRBJ2-5|few|.
TGTGCCAGCAGTGGGGGCGGGACGTTGTCAAGTCGAGAGACCCAGTACTTC
CASSGGGTLSSRETQYF
>TRBV9|TRBJ2-3|.|TRBD2
TGTGCCAGCAGCGCACTCCTACGGGGGGAAGGCACAGATACGCAGTATTTT
CASSALLRGEGTDTQYF
>TRBV2|TRBJ2-5|.|.
TGTGCCAGCAGGGGAGGACGCCACGAACGGGAGACCCAGTACTTC
CASRGGRHERETQYF